This T cell receptor (beta chain) came from a study of CD8 T cells in ankylosing spondylitis. Study-wide points: Within ankylosing spondylitis blood, a TCR beta motif made up of roughly eight highly homologous variants appeared to be characteristic.

The CDR3 extends over 16 amino acids. Germline CDR1 reads KGHSH; CDR2 reads LQKENI. The V segment lost 3 bases and the J segment 2 bases; nucleotides outside the gene matches: 7. In TCRdb, the 5' RACE reads were re-called with MiXCR into one record per CDR3 protein. The sample carries a few hundred thousand distinct CDR3 sequences, 6.5% to 10% recorded once. This clonotype was recorded a few times. Its antigen is currently unknown. What was sequenced was blood, either unsorted or a sorted T cell fraction (not recorded which). The sequence derives from a male donor with ankylosing spondylitis. The V gene is TRBV18, the J gene TRBJ1-5; 7 bases agree with TRBD1. The CDR3 reads CASSPRRQGGNQPQHF. The CDR3 nucleotides are TGTGCCAGCTCACCGCGTAGGCAGGGGGGCAATCAGCCCCAGCATTTT.